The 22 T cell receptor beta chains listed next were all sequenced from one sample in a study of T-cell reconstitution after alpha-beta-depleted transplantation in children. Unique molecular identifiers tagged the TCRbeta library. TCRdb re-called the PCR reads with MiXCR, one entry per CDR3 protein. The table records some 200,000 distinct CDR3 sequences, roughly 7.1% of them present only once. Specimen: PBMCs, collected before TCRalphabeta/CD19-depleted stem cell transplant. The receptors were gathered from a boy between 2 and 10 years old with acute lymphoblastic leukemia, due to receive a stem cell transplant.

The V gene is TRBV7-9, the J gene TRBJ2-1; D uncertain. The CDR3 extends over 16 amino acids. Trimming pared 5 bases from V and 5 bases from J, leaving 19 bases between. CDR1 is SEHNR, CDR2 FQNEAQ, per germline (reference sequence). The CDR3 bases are TGTGCCAGCAGCACGCCGACTTTCCCTTTTGACAATGAGCAGTTCTTC. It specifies CASSTPTFPFDNEQFF.

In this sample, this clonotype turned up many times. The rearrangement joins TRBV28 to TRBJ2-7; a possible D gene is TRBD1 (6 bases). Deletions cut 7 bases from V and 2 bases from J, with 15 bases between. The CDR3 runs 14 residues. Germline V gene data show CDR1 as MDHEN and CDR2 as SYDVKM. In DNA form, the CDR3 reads TGTGCCAGCACCCCGTACAGGGATCCCTACGAGCAGTACTTC. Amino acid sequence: CASTPYRDPYEQYF.

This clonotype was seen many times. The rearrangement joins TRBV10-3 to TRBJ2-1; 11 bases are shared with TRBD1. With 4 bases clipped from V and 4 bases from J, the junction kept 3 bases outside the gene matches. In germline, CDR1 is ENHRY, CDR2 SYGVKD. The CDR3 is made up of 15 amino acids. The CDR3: CAISGGQGEYNEQFF. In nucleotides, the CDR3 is TGTGCCATCAGTGGGGGACAGGGGGAGTACAATGAGCAGTTCTTC.

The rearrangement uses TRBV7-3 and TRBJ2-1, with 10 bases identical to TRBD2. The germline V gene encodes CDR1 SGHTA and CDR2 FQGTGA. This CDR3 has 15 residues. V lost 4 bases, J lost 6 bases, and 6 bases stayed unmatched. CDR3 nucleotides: TGTGCCAGCAGCTGGAGCGGGGGGGCCTTCAATGAGCAGTTCTTC. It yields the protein CASSWSGGAFNEQFF.

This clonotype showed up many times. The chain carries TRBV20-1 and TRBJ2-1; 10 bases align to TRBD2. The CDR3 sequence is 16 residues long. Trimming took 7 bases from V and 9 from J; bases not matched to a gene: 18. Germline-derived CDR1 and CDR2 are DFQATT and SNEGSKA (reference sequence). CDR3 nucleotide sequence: TGCAGTGAAAATCCACCGACTAGCGGGTCGGTCAGTGAGCAGTTCTTC. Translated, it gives CSENPPTSGSVSEQFF.

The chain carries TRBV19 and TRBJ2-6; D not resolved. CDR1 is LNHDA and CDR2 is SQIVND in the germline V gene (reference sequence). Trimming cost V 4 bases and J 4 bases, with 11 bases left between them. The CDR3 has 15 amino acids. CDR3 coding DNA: TGTGCCAGTAGTACGACTTGGGTGGGGGCCAACGTCCTGACTTTC. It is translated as CASSTTWVGANVLTF.

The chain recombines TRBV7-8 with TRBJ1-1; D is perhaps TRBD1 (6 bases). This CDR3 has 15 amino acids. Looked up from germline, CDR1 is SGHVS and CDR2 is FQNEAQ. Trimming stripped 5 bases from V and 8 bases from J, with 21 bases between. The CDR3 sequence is CASSHSVSGQREAFF. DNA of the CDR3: TGTGCCAGCAGCCACTCCGTTTCTGGACAGCGGGAAGCTTTCTTT.

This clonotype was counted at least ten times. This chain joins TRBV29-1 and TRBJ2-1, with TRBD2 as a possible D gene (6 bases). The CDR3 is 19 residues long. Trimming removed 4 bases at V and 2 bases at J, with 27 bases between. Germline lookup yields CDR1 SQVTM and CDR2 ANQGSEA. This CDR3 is CSVGGSSRVGRVPYNEQFF. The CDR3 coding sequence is TGCAGCGTTGGGGGGAGTAGTCGAGTCGGGAGAGTCCCCTACAATGAGCAGTTCTTC.

CDR3 region: CSARDEAGREQYF. CDR3 nucleotides: TGCAGTGCTAGAGATGAGGCGGGACGCGAGCAGTACTTC. The chain joins TRBV20-1 to TRBJ2-7, with D perhaps TRBD2 (6 bases). The CDR3 consists of 13 residues. Trimming cost V 0 bases and J 6 bases, with 12 bases left between them. The germline V gene has CDR1 DFQATT and CDR2 SNEGSKA (reference sequence).

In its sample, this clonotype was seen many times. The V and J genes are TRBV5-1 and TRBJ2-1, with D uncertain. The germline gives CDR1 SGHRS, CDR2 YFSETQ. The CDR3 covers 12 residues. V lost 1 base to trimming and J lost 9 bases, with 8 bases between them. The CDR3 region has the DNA TGCGCCAGCAGCTTGAATCGCGCTGAGCAGTTCTTC. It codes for CASSLNRAEQFF.

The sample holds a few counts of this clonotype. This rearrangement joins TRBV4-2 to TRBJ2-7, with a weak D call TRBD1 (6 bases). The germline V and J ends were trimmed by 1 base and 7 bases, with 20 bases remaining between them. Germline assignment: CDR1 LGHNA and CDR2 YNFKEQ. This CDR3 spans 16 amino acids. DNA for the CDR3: TGTGCCAGCAGCCAAGGCACAGGGACCCAAGCGAGGGAGCAGTACTTC. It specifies CASSQGTGTQAREQYF.

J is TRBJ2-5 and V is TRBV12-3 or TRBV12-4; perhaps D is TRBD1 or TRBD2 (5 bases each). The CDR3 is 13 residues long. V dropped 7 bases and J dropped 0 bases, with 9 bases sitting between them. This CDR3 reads CASTWGNQETQYF. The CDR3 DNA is TGTGCCAGCACGTGGGGGAACCAAGAGACCCAGTACTTC.

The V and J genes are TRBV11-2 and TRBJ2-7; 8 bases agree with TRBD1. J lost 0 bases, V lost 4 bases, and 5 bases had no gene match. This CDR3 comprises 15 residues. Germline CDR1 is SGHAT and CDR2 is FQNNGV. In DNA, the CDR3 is TGTGCCAGCAGCTCAGGGGGCCTAAGCTCCTACGAGCAGTACTTC. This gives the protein CASSSGGLSSYEQYF.

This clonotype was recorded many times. The CDR3 spells CASKTGEVGNEQFF. CDR3 sequence (DNA): TGCGCCAGTAAGACAGGGGAGGTCGGAAATGAGCAGTTCTTC. The V call is TRBV5-1, the J call TRBJ2-1; 8 bases map to TRBD1. The germline gives CDR1 SGHRS, CDR2 YFSETQ. Trimming at V came to 8 bases and at J to 7 bases, leaving 11 bases not matched to a gene. CDR3 length: 14 residues.

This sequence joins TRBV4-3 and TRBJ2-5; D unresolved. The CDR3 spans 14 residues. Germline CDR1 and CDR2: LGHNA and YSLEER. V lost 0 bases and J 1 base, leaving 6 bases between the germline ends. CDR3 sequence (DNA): TGCGCCAGCAGCCAAGAGAGCCTCCAAGAGACCCAGTACTTC. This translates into CASSQESLQETQYF.

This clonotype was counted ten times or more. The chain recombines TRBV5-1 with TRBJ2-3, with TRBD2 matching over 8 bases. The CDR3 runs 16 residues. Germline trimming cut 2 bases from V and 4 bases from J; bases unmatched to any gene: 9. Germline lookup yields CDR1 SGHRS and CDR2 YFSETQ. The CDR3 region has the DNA TGCGCCAGCAGCTTAAGGCGGGAGGTGACTTCAGATACGCAGTATTTT. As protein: CASSLRREVTSDTQYF. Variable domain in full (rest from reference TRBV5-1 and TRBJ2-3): KAGVTQTPRYLIKTRGQQVTLSCSPISGHRSVSWYQQTPGQGLQFLFEYFSETQRNKGNFPGRFSGRQFSNSRSEMNVSTLELGDSALYLCASSLRREVTSDTQYFGPGTRLTVL.

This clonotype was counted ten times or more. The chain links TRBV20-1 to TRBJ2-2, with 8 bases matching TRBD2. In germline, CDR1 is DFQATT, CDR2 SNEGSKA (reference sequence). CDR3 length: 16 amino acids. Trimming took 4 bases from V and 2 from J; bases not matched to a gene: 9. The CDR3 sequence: CSATRGSGINTGELFF. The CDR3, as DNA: TGCAGTGCTACCAGGGGTAGCGGGATTAACACCGGGGAGCTGTTTTTT.

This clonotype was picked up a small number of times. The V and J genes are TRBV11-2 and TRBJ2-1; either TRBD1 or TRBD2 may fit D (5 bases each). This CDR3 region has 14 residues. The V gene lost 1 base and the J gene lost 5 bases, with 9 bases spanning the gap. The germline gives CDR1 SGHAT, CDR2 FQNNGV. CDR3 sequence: CASSLVQGHNEQFF. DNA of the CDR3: TGTGCCAGCAGCTTAGTCCAGGGACACAATGAGCAGTTCTTC.

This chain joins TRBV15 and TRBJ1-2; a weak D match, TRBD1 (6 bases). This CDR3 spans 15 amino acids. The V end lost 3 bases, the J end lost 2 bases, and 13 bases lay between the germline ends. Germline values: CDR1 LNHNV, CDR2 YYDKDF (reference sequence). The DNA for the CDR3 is TGTGCCACCAGCAGGATCAGGACAGTCAACTATGGCTACACCTTC. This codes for CATSRIRTVNYGYTF.

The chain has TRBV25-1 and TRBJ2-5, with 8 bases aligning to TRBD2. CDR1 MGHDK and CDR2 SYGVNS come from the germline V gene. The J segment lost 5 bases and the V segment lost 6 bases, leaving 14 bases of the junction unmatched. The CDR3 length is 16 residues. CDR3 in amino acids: CASRRGSGIFGETQYF. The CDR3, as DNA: TGTGCCAGCAGGAGAGGTAGCGGGATCTTCGGGGAGACCCAGTACTTC. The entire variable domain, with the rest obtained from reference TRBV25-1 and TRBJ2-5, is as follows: EADIYQTPRYLVIGTGKKITLECSQTMGHDKMYWYQQDPGMELHLIHYSYGVNSTEKGDLSSESTVSRIRTEHFPLTLESARPSHTSQYLCASRRGSGIFGETQYFGPGTRLLVL.

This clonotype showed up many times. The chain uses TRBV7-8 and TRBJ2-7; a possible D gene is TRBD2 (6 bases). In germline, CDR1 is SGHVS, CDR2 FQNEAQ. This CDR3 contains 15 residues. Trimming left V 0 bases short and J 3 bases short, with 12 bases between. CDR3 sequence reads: CASSLAPGVYYEQYF. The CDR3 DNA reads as TGTGCCAGCAGCTTAGCGCCGGGAGTTTACTACGAGCAGTACTTC.

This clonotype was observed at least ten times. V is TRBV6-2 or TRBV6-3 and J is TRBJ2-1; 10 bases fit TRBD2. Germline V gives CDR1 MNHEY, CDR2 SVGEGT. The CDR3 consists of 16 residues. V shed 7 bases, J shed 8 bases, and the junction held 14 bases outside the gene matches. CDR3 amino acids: CASIRGPAGGPHEQFF. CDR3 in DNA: TGTGCCAGCATCAGGGGTCCAGCGGGAGGGCCCCATGAGCAGTTCTTC.